This T cell receptor beta chain was identified in a study of blood T cell repertoires in COVID-19 (dated by TCRdb to the early 2020s). Study-wide context: Collaborator samples came from the United States, Italy and Spain and covered acute and convalescent phases of COVID-19. The material from the prospective study consisted of cDNA or gDNA derived from T cells, B-cell-depleted T cells, or PBMCs. Deeply sampled blood TCRbeta repertoires from subjects exposed to, actively infected with, or recovered from COVID-19 were included in the dataset. The repertoires were made available in a free public database intended to serve as a resource for research on the immune response to SARS-CoV-2. The samples were drawn from the first 160 participants of the ongoing ImmuneRACE study and from more than 1,000 subjects provided by 6 global collaborators. The sample metadata nearly always contained a de-identified subject ID, COVID-19 status, age in years and sex. HLA class I and class II types, where available, came from metadata supplied by the sample provider rather than from assay-based typing.

About this clone: The specificity of this receptor is unknown. No base quality information exists; no much larger clone differs at one position.

The collaborating institutions used their own protocols to collect whole blood in K2EDTA tubes. Collaborator samples were shipped for TCRbeta analysis as frozen whole blood, isolated PBMCs, or DNA extracted from either sample type. Overall study results and their limits: Clinical and demographic metadata were provided uncurated, with the amount varying by source and participant.

The immunoSEQ Assay, a bias-controlled multiplex PCR, was used to amplify TCRbeta CDR3 regions from genomic DNA. As for the authors' bioinformatics: The number of nucleated cells in each sample was estimated by amplification of reference gene primers within the assay. Sequence reads were collapsed and filtered to measure the absolute abundance of every unique TCRbeta CDR3 rearrangement. For each sample, productive Simpson clonality was calculated as the square root of Simpson's diversity index across productive rearrangements. TCRdb took over this immuneACCESS table, retaining in-frame rearrangements with V and J assigned. Such tables are incomplete; in checked studies, under half of the missing clones stem from an unresolved V gene, and the remainder is unexplained. The DNA was the basis for D and trimming; V, J and clone size are from that table. The sample contains about 120,000 clones, 65% to 90% of them found a single time. The top ten clones comprise approximately 30% of the sample.

The CDR3 spans 15 residues, from the cysteine through the phenylalanine. Just the 45-base CDR3 DNA is kept, in frame starting at base 1. CDR1 and CDR2 are read off the germline V gene as LGHNA and YSLEER. The junction shows trimming of 0 bases on V and 5 bases on J, plus 13 bases between the germline ends. Here the chain combines TRBV4-3 and TRBJ1-2; matching of 6 bases hints at TRBD1 as the D gene. The TCR originated in an elderly woman with acute or convalescent COVID-19. Material: peripheral blood. This receptor has the CDR3 CASSQDRWTDYGYTF. The DNA sequence is as follows: TGCGCCAGCAGCCAAGATAGGTGGACAGATTATGGCTACACCTTC.